Listed below are T cell receptor beta chains from one sample, sequenced in a study of CD8+ T cells in alopecia areata. The assay was immunoSEQ multiplex PCR, and TCRdb's table has in-frame clones only and misses some. The table has more than 95,000 clones, about 46% seen once. Material: NKG2D-low CD8+ T cells sorted from blood. The receptor set was obtained from a human donor with alopecia areata. The CDR3 runs from the conserved cysteine through the conserved F or W. Each record gives: clone size, D gene, V gene, J gene, CDR3 DNA, CDR3 protein. D genes are given only for firm matches. Clone size is stated in some rows and not others, as once, few, many or a class when expanded.

clone_size: -
d_call: -
v_call: TRBV29-1
j_call: TRBJ1-2
cdr3_nt: TGCAGCGTTGAAGGGGCGGGGGCCGGCAGGGACACCGGCTACACCTTC
cdr3_aa: CSVEGAGAGRDTGYTF

clone_size: few
d_call: -
v_call: TRBV9
j_call: TRBJ2-3
cdr3_nt: TGTGCCAGCAGCGTTGGGGATACGCAGTATTTT
cdr3_aa: CASSVGDTQYF

clone_size: -
d_call: -
v_call: TRBV7-3
j_call: TRBJ2-1
cdr3_nt: TGTGCCAGCAGCCGGCCCGGGCACTACAATGAGCAGTTCTTC
cdr3_aa: CASSRPGHYNEQFF

clone_size: -
d_call: TRBD2
v_call: TRBV29-1
j_call: TRBJ2-3
cdr3_nt: TGCAGCACCAGCGCTGGGACTAGCGGGGTGGCAGATACGCAGTATTTT
cdr3_aa: CSTSAGTSGVADTQYF

clone_size: few
d_call: -
v_call: TRBV29-1
j_call: TRBJ2-7
cdr3_nt: TGCAGCGTTGTTGCGGCTCCCAACTACGAGCAGTACTTC
cdr3_aa: CSVVAAPNYEQYF

clone_size: -
d_call: -
v_call: TRBV11-1
j_call: TRBJ2-1
cdr3_nt: TGTGCCAGCAGCCCCGGGTCGGAGGGAGGTGAGCAGTTCTTC
cdr3_aa: CASSPGSEGGEQFF

clone_size: few
d_call: -
v_call: TRBV29-1
j_call: TRBJ1-1
cdr3_nt: TGCAGCGTTGATACTGGGGGCAACACTGAAGCTTTCTTT
cdr3_aa: CSVDTGGNTEAFF

clone_size: few
d_call: -
v_call: TRBV7-8
j_call: TRBJ2-6
cdr3_nt: TGTGCCAGCATGCGAAGGGGAGCCAACGTCCTGACTTTC
cdr3_aa: CASMRRGANVLTF

clone_size: -
d_call: -
v_call: TRBV29-1
j_call: TRBJ1-1
cdr3_nt: TGCAGCGTTGAAGGCTCCAACACTGAAGCTTTCTTT
cdr3_aa: CSVEGSNTEAFF

clone_size: -
d_call: TRBD1
v_call: TRBV29-1
j_call: TRBJ1-1
cdr3_nt: TGCAGCGCTACAACAGGGGCCCCTGAAGCTTTCTTT
cdr3_aa: CSATTGAPEAFF

clone_size: few
d_call: -
v_call: TRBV7-9
j_call: TRBJ2-1
cdr3_nt: TGTGCCAGCAGCTTTGGGCAGGGATGGTTTCGGAATGAGCAGTTCTTC
cdr3_aa: CASSFGQGWFRNEQFF

clone_size: -
d_call: -
v_call: TRBV5-6
j_call: TRBJ1-2
cdr3_nt: TGTGCCAGCAGTATGAGCTATGGCTACACCTTC
cdr3_aa: CASSMSYGYTF

clone_size: -
d_call: TRBD2
v_call: TRBV29-1
j_call: TRBJ2-1
cdr3_nt: TGCAGCGCGGGACTAGCGGCGAACAATGAGCAGTTCTTC
cdr3_aa: CSAGLAANNEQFF

clone_size: -
d_call: TRBD2
v_call: TRBV27
j_call: TRBJ2-1
cdr3_nt: TGTGCCAGCAGTTTATTTTCAGCGGGAGAAAACAATGAGCAGTTCTTC
cdr3_aa: CASSLFSAGENNEQFF

clone_size: -
d_call: -
v_call: TRBV2
j_call: TRBJ2-7
cdr3_nt: TGTGCCAGCAGTGACCACAGACCCTACGAGCAGTACTTC
cdr3_aa: CASSDHRPYEQYF

clone_size: -
d_call: -
v_call: TRBV30
j_call: TRBJ2-1
cdr3_nt: TGTGCCTCCGGCGGGGCCCGCGGTGAGCAGTTCTTC
cdr3_aa: CASGGARGEQFF

clone_size: -
d_call: -
v_call: TRBV27
j_call: TRBJ2-7
cdr3_nt: TGTGCCAGCAGTTTAAAGTCGGACTACGAGCAGTACTTC
cdr3_aa: CASSLKSDYEQYF

clone_size: -
d_call: -
v_call: TRBV5-1
j_call: TRBJ2-5
cdr3_nt: TGCGCCAGCAGCCAGGAGTCGAGGGAGACCCAGTACTTC
cdr3_aa: CASSQESRETQYF

clone_size: -
d_call: -
v_call: TRBV29-1
j_call: TRBJ2-3
cdr3_nt: TGCAGCGCTGGACCTACAGATACGCAGTATTTT
cdr3_aa: CSAGPTDTQYF

clone_size: -
d_call: -
v_call: TRBV29-1
j_call: TRBJ2-1
cdr3_nt: TGCAGCGCCCGGTCGGTCGCGGGTGAGCAGTTCTTC
cdr3_aa: CSARSVAGEQFF

clone_size: -
d_call: -
v_call: TRBV29-1
j_call: TRBJ2-7
cdr3_nt: TGCAGCGTTATACTAGGACGCCCTGGGAATTTAGGTTACGAGCAGTACTTC
cdr3_aa: CSVILGRPGNLGYEQYF

clone_size: -
d_call: -
v_call: TRBV29-1
j_call: TRBJ1-1
cdr3_nt: TGCAGCGAGAAGGGGGTCGGGAACACTGAAGCTTTCTTT
cdr3_aa: CSEKGVGNTEAFF

clone_size: -
d_call: -
v_call: TRBV14
j_call: TRBJ2-3
cdr3_nt: TGTGCCAGCAGACCCGTGGAAACAGATACGCAGTATTTT
cdr3_aa: CASRPVETDTQYF

clone_size: few
d_call: TRBD1
v_call: TRBV29-1
j_call: TRBJ2-7
cdr3_nt: TGCAGCGTTGGATGGACAGGGCTCTCCTACGAGCAGTACTTC
cdr3_aa: CSVGWTGLSYEQYF

clone_size: -
d_call: TRBD2
v_call: TRBV18
j_call: TRBJ2-4
cdr3_nt: TGTGCCAGCTCCACCGGGGGGATAGCCAAAAACATTCAGTACTTC
cdr3_aa: CASSTGGIAKNIQYF

clone_size: -
d_call: -
v_call: TRBV30
j_call: TRBJ2-5
cdr3_nt: TGTGCCTGGAGTGCTCAAAAAGAGACCCAGTACTTC
cdr3_aa: CAWSAQKETQYF

clone_size: few
d_call: -
v_call: TRBV29-1
j_call: TRBJ1-2
cdr3_nt: TGCAGCGTGGACGAGATCGGGTACGGCTACACCTTC
cdr3_aa: CSVDEIGYGYTF

clone_size: -
d_call: -
v_call: TRBV7-9
j_call: TRBJ1-2
cdr3_nt: TGTGCCAGCAGCTCGTGGGACCCAGAGGGGGAAGTCTATGGCTACACCTTC
cdr3_aa: CASSSWDPEGEVYGYTF

clone_size: -
d_call: TRBD2
v_call: TRBV2
j_call: TRBJ2-1
cdr3_nt: TGTGCCAGCAGTGATTCTAGCGGAGCCTACAATGAGCAGTTCTTC
cdr3_aa: CASSDSSGAYNEQFF

clone_size: -
d_call: -
v_call: TRBV5-1
j_call: TRBJ2-7
cdr3_nt: TGCGCCAGCAGCTTGGAAGCAGCCTCCTACGAGCAGTACTTC
cdr3_aa: CASSLEAASYEQYF

clone_size: -
d_call: -
v_call: TRBV29-1
j_call: TRBJ2-7
cdr3_nt: TGCAGCGTTGAAGAGGATACCCCCTACGAGCAGTACTTC
cdr3_aa: CSVEEDTPYEQYF

clone_size: -
d_call: TRBD2
v_call: TRBV12-5
j_call: TRBJ2-1
cdr3_nt: TGTGCTAGTGGTTACCCCGACGGCGGACTAGCTCATGAGCAGTTCTTC
cdr3_aa: CASGYPDGGLAHEQFF

clone_size: few
d_call: TRBD2
v_call: TRBV10-3
j_call: TRBJ2-1
cdr3_nt: TGTGCCAGCAGTGAACTAGCGGGAGACTACAATGAGCAGTTCTTC
cdr3_aa: CASSELAGDYNEQFF

clone_size: -
d_call: -
v_call: TRBV5-4
j_call: TRBJ1-1
cdr3_nt: TGTGCCAGCAGTTTCAGGGAAACTGAAGCTTTCTTT
cdr3_aa: CASSFRETEAFF

clone_size: -
d_call: TRBD1
v_call: TRBV11-3
j_call: TRBJ1-2
cdr3_nt: TGCGCCAGCAGCTCTCCGGGACAGGGGGCGCGGAAGGGCTACACCTTC
cdr3_aa: CASSSPGQGARKGYTF

clone_size: -
d_call: -
v_call: TRBV4-1
j_call: TRBJ1-5
cdr3_nt: TGCGCCAGCAGCCAAGATCAGGGATTTCAGCCCCAGCATTTT
cdr3_aa: CASSQDQGFQPQHF

clone_size: few
d_call: -
v_call: TRBV29-1
j_call: TRBJ1-2
cdr3_nt: TGCAGCGTTGAAGATCTAGTAAGGTATCATGGCTACACCTTC
cdr3_aa: CSVEDLVRYHGYTF

clone_size: few
d_call: -
v_call: TRBV7-9
j_call: TRBJ2-7
cdr3_nt: TGTGCCAGCAGCTTAGCGGGGCACTACGAGCAGTACTTC
cdr3_aa: CASSLAGHYEQYF

clone_size: -
d_call: -
v_call: TRBV29-1
j_call: TRBJ2-1
cdr3_nt: TGCAGCGTTGAAGTCGGGCCTATATACAATGAGCAGTTCTTC
cdr3_aa: CSVEVGPIYNEQFF

clone_size: -
d_call: -
v_call: TRBV29-1
j_call: TRBJ2-5
cdr3_nt: TGCAGCGTTGAGACCCCAGGGAGGATAAGAGAGACCCAGTACTTC
cdr3_aa: CSVETPGRIRETQYF

clone_size: once
d_call: TRBD1
v_call: TRBV28
j_call: TRBJ2-5
cdr3_nt: TGTGCCAGCAGTTCCCCGGGACAGGGGAGGACCCAGTACTTC
cdr3_aa: CASSSPGQGRTQYF

clone_size: -
d_call: -
v_call: TRBV30
j_call: TRBJ2-2
cdr3_nt: TGTGCCTGGAGTGAAAACACCGGGGAGCTGTTTTTT
cdr3_aa: CAWSENTGELFF

clone_size: -
d_call: -
v_call: TRBV9
j_call: TRBJ2-3
cdr3_nt: TGTGCCAGCAGCGCAGGGTACGCAGATACGCAGTATTTT
cdr3_aa: CASSAGYADTQYF

clone_size: few
d_call: -
v_call: TRBV27
j_call: TRBJ2-6
cdr3_nt: TGTGCCAGCAAGCAGGGTGCTGGGGCCAACGTCCTGACTTTC
cdr3_aa: CASKQGAGANVLTF

clone_size: -
d_call: -
v_call: TRBV5-1
j_call: TRBJ2-5
cdr3_nt: TGCGCCAGCAGCTTGGAAGACGTATCGGAGACCCAGTACTTC
cdr3_aa: CASSLEDVSETQYF

clone_size: -
d_call: -
v_call: TRBV29-1
j_call: TRBJ2-2
cdr3_nt: TGCAGCGTTGAGGGGGCAACCACCGGGGAGCTGTTTTTT
cdr3_aa: CSVEGATTGELFF

clone_size: -
d_call: -
v_call: TRBV5-1
j_call: TRBJ2-1
cdr3_nt: TGCGCCAGCAGCATAACAAATGAGCAGTTCTTC
cdr3_aa: CASSITNEQFF

clone_size: -
d_call: -
v_call: TRBV11-3
j_call: TRBJ2-7
cdr3_nt: TGTGCCAGCAGCTTTACAGGGAGCTCCTACGAGCAGTACTTC
cdr3_aa: CASSFTGSSYEQYF

clone_size: -
d_call: -
v_call: TRBV30
j_call: TRBJ2-6
cdr3_nt: TGTGCCTGGGGGCCGGGGGAAGGAACTGGGGCCAACGTCCTGACTTTC
cdr3_aa: CAWGPGEGTGANVLTF

clone_size: -
d_call: TRBD1
v_call: TRBV5-6
j_call: TRBJ2-7
cdr3_nt: TGTGCCAGCAGCTTGGCAGGGGGAAACTACGAGCAGTACTTC
cdr3_aa: CASSLAGGNYEQYF

clone_size: -
d_call: TRBD2
v_call: TRBV30
j_call: TRBJ2-1
cdr3_nt: TGTGCCTGGGGGAGAGTGACTAGCGGGAGAGGAGAGTGGCAGTTCTTC
cdr3_aa: CAWGRVTSGRGEWQFF

clone_size: -
d_call: -
v_call: TRBV4-1
j_call: TRBJ2-2
cdr3_nt: TGCGCCAGCAGCCAAGGCACCACCGGGGAGCTGTTTTTT
cdr3_aa: CASSQGTTGELFF

clone_size: few
d_call: -
v_call: TRBV29-1
j_call: TRBJ2-1
cdr3_nt: TGCAGCGTTGACGAGGAGCGGGACAATGAGCAGTTCTTC
cdr3_aa: CSVDEERDNEQFF

clone_size: once
d_call: -
v_call: TRBV25-1
j_call: TRBJ2-5
cdr3_nt: TGTGCCAGCAGTGAATTGAGGGAGCAGGAGACCCAGTACTTC
cdr3_aa: CASSELREQETQYF

clone_size: -
d_call: -
v_call: TRBV7-6
j_call: TRBJ2-1
cdr3_nt: TGTGCCAGCAGCTTAGGAGGCAGGATCAATGAGCAGTTCTTC
cdr3_aa: CASSLGGRINEQFF

clone_size: -
d_call: TRBD1
v_call: TRBV23-1
j_call: TRBJ1-5
cdr3_nt: TGCGCCAGCAGTCTCGGGACAGGGGACAATCAGCCCCAGCATTTT
cdr3_aa: CASSLGTGDNQPQHF

clone_size: -
d_call: TRBD2
v_call: TRBV6-5
j_call: TRBJ2-1
cdr3_nt: TGTGCCAGCAGCGTAATAGCGGGACTCTACAATGAGCAGTTCTTC
cdr3_aa: CASSVIAGLYNEQFF

clone_size: -
d_call: -
v_call: TRBV2
j_call: TRBJ2-5
cdr3_nt: TGTGCCAGCAGTCGACCGGGGCAAGAGACCCAGTACTTC
cdr3_aa: CASSRPGQETQYF